A selection of T cell receptor beta chains follows, all from one sample in a study of OX40 agonist ivuxolimab in advanced cancers. TCRdb's table, derived via immunoSEQ multiplex PCR, lists solely in-frame clones and lacks some. This sample yields some 19,000 clones, of which 83% are seen a single time; 53% belongs to the top ten. The specimen comprised CD4+ or CD8+ T cells sorted from blood, sampled in a trial of the OX40 agonist ivuxolimab. The receptors here all came from an adult with an advanced solid tumor such as melanoma, head and neck, liver or kidney cancer. CDR3s include the opening cysteine and the closing phenylalanine or tryptophan. The order of the fields is D gene, clone size, V gene, J gene, CDR3 DNA, CDR3 protein. A D gene is named only where the DNA matches it firmly. Only part of the rows carry a size: once, few, many, or a class if the clone is expanded.

TRBD1	.	TRBV9	TRBJ2-1	TGTGCCAGCAGCGTTTCAGGGGGCGATTACAATGAGCAGTTCTTC	CASSVSGGDYNEQFF
TRBD1	.	TRBV7-2	TRBJ1-1	TGTGCCAACGGACAGGGGGCCTTAAGTGAAGCTTTCTTT	CANGQGALSEAFF
.	.	TRBV27	TRBJ2-3	TGTGCCAGCAGCCCCATCGGGACGACCCCAGATACGCAGTATTTT	CASSPIGTTPDTQYF
TRBD2	.	TRBV9	TRBJ2-1	TGTGCCAGCAGCCCAACGGGAGCGGGGGGTGGCAATGAGCAGTTCTTC	CASSPTGAGGGNEQFF
TRBD1	few	TRBV6-5	TRBJ1-1	TGTGCCAGCAGTCCAGGGGGGGAGACTGAAGCTTTCTTT	CASSPGGETEAFF
.	.	TRBV9	TRBJ2-3	TGTGCCAGCAGCGTAGAGGCCAGGGGAATAGATACGCAGTATTTT	CASSVEARGIDTQYF
.	.	TRBV28	TRBJ1-5	TGTGCCAGCAGCCTCACCGGGGGCCTGAATCAGCCCCAGCATTTT	CASSLTGGLNQPQHF
TRBD2	.	TRBV5-6	TRBJ2-5	TGTGCCAGCAGCCCGGAACTAGCGGACCAAGAGACCCAGTACTTC	CASSPELADQETQYF
.	.	TRBV13	TRBJ1-1	TGTGCCAGCAGCTTAGGCCGGAGAGGAAGGAACACTGAAGCTTTCTTT	CASSLGRRGRNTEAFF
TRBD2	.	TRBV9	TRBJ2-5	TGTGCCAGCAACTTTGCCGGGGAGGGAGAGACCCAGTACTTC	CASNFAGEGETQYF